This TCR beta chain was identified during a study of blood T cell repertoires in COVID-19. Across the whole study: Samples of COVID-19 (acute and convalescent) were obtained from the United States, Italy and Spain. T cells, B-cell-depleted T cells, or PBMCs supplied cDNA or gDNA.

Under the authors' procedure: Amplification of reference gene primers was used by the study to estimate nucleated cell counts. This table comes from immunoSEQ multiplex PCR, and its TCRdb copy is limited to in-frame clones, with some not included. Clone size and V and J calls were adopted from that table, with D and trimming inferred from the DNA. The data contain over 25,000 clones, approximately 85% of them singletons. The sample taken for sequencing was peripheral blood. This sequence was found in a human donor in a cohort sampled during active COVID-19.

This CDR3 is CASSYSLAGGSDEQFF. The CDR3 bases are TGTGCCAGCAGCTACTCCCTAGCCGGCGGGTCGGATGAGCAGTTCTTC. The gene calls are TRBV7-9 and TRBJ2-1; tentative D call: TRBD2 (5 bases). Germline CDR1 is SEHNR and CDR2 is FQNEAQ (reference sequence). The CDR3 extends over 16 amino acids. V lost 4 bases to trimming and J lost 8 bases, with 21 bases between them. Filled out from reference TRBV7-9 and TRBJ2-1, the complete variable domain reads DTGVSQNPRHKITKRGQNVTFRCDPISEHNRLYWYRQTLGQGPEFLTYFQNEAQLEKSRLLSDRFSAERPKGSFSTLEIQRTEQGDSAMYLCASSYSLAGGSDEQFFGPGTRLTVL.